Detailed here is one T cell receptor (beta chain). Its cognate antigen has yet to be identified. Nothing much larger sits one base from this clone, and base qualities are not available. This sample is drawn from a study of blood T cell repertoires in COVID-19 (dated by TCRdb to 2018 to 2021). Study-wide context: Collaborator samples came from the United States, Italy and Spain and covered acute and convalescent phases of COVID-19. A de-identified subject ID, COVID-19 status, age in years and sex were almost always included in the sample metadata. HLA class I and class II types, where available, came from metadata supplied by the sample provider rather than from assay-based typing. The repertoires were released in a freely available public database meant as a resource for research on the immune response to SARS-CoV-2. Samples were obtained from the ongoing ImmuneRACE study (first 160 participants) and from about 1,300 subjects provided by 6 global collaborators. The material from the prospective study consisted of cDNA or gDNA derived from T cells, B-cell-depleted T cells, or PBMCs. The dataset comprised deeply sampled blood TCRbeta repertoires from subjects exposed to, actively infected with, or recovered from COVID-19. Overall results and qualifications from the work: Clinical and demographic metadata were provided uncurated, with the amount varying by source and participant.

The immunoSEQ Assay, a bias-controlled multiplex PCR, was used to amplify TCRbeta CDR3 regions from genomic DNA. The original pipeline was this. The number of nucleated cells in each sample was estimated from the amplification of reference gene primers within the assay. To quantify the absolute abundance of each unique TCRbeta CDR3 rearrangement, sequence reads were collapsed and filtered. For each sample, productive Simpson clonality was calculated as the square root of Simpson's diversity index over productive rearrangements. TCRdb mirrors the immuneACCESS table, restricted to in-frame sequences. Some clones are absent from its copies; in checked studies, under half trace to an unresolved V gene, and the reason for the others is unknown. The D gene and trimming were derived from the DNA, and the V and J assignments and clone size from that table. A total of under 250,000 clones appear in this sample, about 90% of them only once. Of the sample, about 1.3% is held by the ten largest clones.

Whole blood was collected in K2EDTA tubes by collaborating institutions according to the institutions' own protocols. Collaborator samples were shipped for TCRbeta analysis as frozen whole blood, isolated PBMCs, or DNA extracted from either sample type. Sequencing input: peripheral blood. The TCR sequence derives from a man between 25 and 39 years old with acute or convalescent COVID-19.

The CDR3 region reads CASSFRRQVEQPQHF. The DNA sequence is as follows: TGTGCCAGTAGTTTCAGGCGCCAGGTAGAACAGCCCCAGCATTTT. The sequence is built from TRBV19 and TRBJ1-5; no D segment can be confidently identified. The CDR3 measures 15 amino acids from cysteine to phenylalanine. The CDR3 DNA has 45 bases and is translated from base 1. Trimming at the junction amounts to 5 bases on V and 7 bases on J, and the germline ends lie 18 bases apart. CDR1 and CDR2, looked up from the germline V gene (reference sequence), are LNHDA and SQIVND. Extended through the reference TRBV19 and TRBJ1-5 proteins, this CDR3 yields the full variable domain: DGGITQSPKYLFRKEGQNVTLSCEQNLNHDAMYWYRQDPGQGLRLIYYSQIVNDFQKGDIAEGYSVSREKKESFPLTVTSAQKNPTAFYLCASSFRRQVEQPQHFGDGTRLSIL.